This T cell receptor beta chain stems from a study of T cell responses to AZD1222 COVID-19 vaccine. Only in-frame clones appear in the TCRdb table, and some are missing; sequencing was by immunoSEQ multiplex PCR. The data hold 85,000 to 100,000 clones, with 80% to 90% observed a single time. V gave up 5 bases and J gave up 0 bases, with 11 bases separating them. Germline V gene sequence: CDR1 SSHAT, CDR2 FNYEAQ (reference sequence). This CDR3 region has 15 residues. This TCR derives from an adult in good health. V gene TRBV7-7 combines with J gene TRBJ2-1; D possibly corresponds to TRBD1 (6 bases). This material consisted of peripheral blood, taken on day 0 of AZD1222 vaccination. The DNA of the CDR3 is TGTGCCAGCAGCCCCAGGGGTTCCTCCTACAATGAGCAGTTCTTC. It encodes CASSPRGSSYNEQFF.